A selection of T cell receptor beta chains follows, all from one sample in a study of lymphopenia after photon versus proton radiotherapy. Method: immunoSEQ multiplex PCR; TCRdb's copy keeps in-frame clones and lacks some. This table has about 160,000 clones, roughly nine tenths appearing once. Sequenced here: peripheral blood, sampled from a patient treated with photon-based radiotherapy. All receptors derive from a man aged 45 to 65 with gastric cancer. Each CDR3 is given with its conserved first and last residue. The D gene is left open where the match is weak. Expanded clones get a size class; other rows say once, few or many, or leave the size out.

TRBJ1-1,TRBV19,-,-,CASSGGYGRDTEAFF,TGTGCCAGTAGTGGCGGATACGGCCGGGACACTGAAGCTTTCTTT
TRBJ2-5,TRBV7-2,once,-,CASSFWGRFQETQYF,TGTGCCAGCAGCTTCTGGGGGCGATTCCAAGAGACCCAGTACTTC
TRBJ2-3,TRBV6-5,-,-,CASSFGRAQYF,TGTGCCAGCAGTTTCGGGAGAGCGCAGTATTTT
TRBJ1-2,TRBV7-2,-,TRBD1,CASSLRGPASGYTF,TGTGCCAGCAGCTTAAGGGGGCCCGCCAGTGGCTACACCTTC
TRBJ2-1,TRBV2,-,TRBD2,CASSEGLADYNEQFF,TGTGCCAGCAGTGAAGGGCTAGCGGATTACAATGAGCAGTTCTTC
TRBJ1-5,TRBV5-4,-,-,CASSLEGSNQPQHF,TGTGCCAGCAGCTTGGAGGGTAGCAATCAGCCCCAGCATTTT
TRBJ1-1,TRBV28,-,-,CASSRQGEGDTEAFF,TGTGCCAGCAGTAGGCAGGGTGAGGGGGACACTGAAGCTTTCTTT
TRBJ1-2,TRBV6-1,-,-,CASSESILDGYTF,TGTGCCAGCAGTGAATCAATTTTAGATGGCTACACCTTC
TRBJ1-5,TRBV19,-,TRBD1,CASSIGQGPSSNQPQHF,TGTGCCAGTAGTATAGGACAGGGACCGAGTAGCAATCAGCCCCAGCATTTT
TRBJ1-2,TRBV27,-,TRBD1,CASRLRDRGNYGYTF,TGTGCCAGCAGACTCCGGGACAGGGGAAACTATGGCTACACCTTC
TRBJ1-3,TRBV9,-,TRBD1,CASSGTGSGNTIYF,TGTGCCAGCAGCGGGACAGGTTCAGGAAACACCATATATTTT
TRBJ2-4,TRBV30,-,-,CAWSVTGTTKNIQYF,TGTGCCTGGAGTGTGACAGGGACTACCAAAAACATTCAGTACTTC
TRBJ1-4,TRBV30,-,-,CAWSVKGATNEKLFF,TGTGCCTGGAGTGTGAAGGGGGCAACTAATGAAAAACTGTTTTTT
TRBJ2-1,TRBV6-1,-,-,CASSELPETYNEQFF,TGTGCCAGCAGTGAGTTGCCTGAAACCTACAATGAGCAGTTCTTC
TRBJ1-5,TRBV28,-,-,CASSSVQKYSNQPQHF,TGTGCCAGCAGTTCTGTCCAGAAATATAGCAATCAGCCCCAGCATTTT
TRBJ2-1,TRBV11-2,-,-,CASSLEGAKRNNEQFF,TGTGCCAGCAGCTTGGAGGGGGCGAAGAGAAACAATGAGCAGTTCTTC
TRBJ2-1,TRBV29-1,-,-,CSAFTGPLYNEQFF,TGCAGCGCCTTCACAGGACCCCTTTACAATGAGCAGTTCTTC
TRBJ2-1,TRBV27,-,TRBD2,CASSPRTSGSTYNEQFF,TGTGCCAGCAGTCCCCGGACTAGCGGGAGCACCTACAATGAGCAGTTCTTC
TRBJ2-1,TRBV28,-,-,CASRFRRGPYNEQFF,TGTGCCAGCAGATTCCGACGGGGCCCCTACAATGAGCAGTTCTTC
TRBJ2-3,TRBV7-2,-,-,CASSSFRGPDTQYF,TGTGCCAGCAGCTCATTTCGTGGGCCAGATACGCAGTATTTT
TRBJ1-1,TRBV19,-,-,CATKPGQNTEAFF,TGTGCCACTAAACCGGGACAGAACACTGAAGCTTTCTTT
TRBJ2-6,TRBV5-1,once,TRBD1,CASRRFGTGNSGANVLTF,TGCGCCAGCAGAAGGTTTGGGACAGGCAACTCTGGGGCCAACGTCCTGACTTTC
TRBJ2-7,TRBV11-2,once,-,CASSEGRSSYEQYF,TGTGCCAGCAGCGAGGGACGGAGCTCCTACGAGCAGTACTTC
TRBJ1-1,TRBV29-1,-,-,CSVAEGGDTEAFF,TGCAGCGTTGCCGAGGGGGGGGACACTGAAGCTTTCTTT
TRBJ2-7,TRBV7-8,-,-,CASSSTQVSGEQYF,TGTGCCAGCAGTTCGACACAGGTTTCAGGCGAGCAGTACTTC
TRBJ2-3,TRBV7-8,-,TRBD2,CATAGLVATDTQYF,TGTGCCACCGCTGGACTAGTAGCTACAGATACGCAGTATTTT
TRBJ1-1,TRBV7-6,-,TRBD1,CASSLAGTGGAGTEAFF,TGTGCCAGCAGCTTAGCAGGGACAGGGGGCGCGGGCACTGAAGCTTTCTTT
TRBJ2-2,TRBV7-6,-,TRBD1,CASSPGQGGTGELFF,TGTGCCAGCAGCCCCGGACAGGGTGGCACCGGGGAGCTGTTTTTT
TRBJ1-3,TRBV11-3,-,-,CASSLVSSGNTIYF,TGTGCCAGCAGCTTAGTCTCCTCTGGAAACACCATATATTTT
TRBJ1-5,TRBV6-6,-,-,CASSGANSNQPQHF,TGTGCCAGCAGTGGGGCAAACAGCAATCAGCCCCAGCATTTT
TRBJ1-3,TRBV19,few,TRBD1,CASSSGQAHSGNTIYF,TGTGCCAGTAGTTCCGGACAGGCGCACTCTGGAAACACCATATATTTT
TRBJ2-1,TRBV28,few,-,CASSLAGYNEQFF,TGTGCCAGCAGTTTAGCGGGGTACAATGAGCAGTTCTTC
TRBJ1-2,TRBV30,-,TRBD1,CAWSWGQGSSYTF,TGTGCCTGGAGTTGGGGACAGGGCTCGAGCTACACCTTC
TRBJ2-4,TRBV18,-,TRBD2,CASSPPGLAGHTLAKNIQYF,TGTGCCAGCTCACCCCCGGGACTAGCGGGGCATACCCTAGCCAAAAACATTCAGTACTTC
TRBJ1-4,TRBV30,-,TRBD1,CAWTPWTGGSNEKLFF,TGTGCCTGGACCCCTTGGACAGGGGGCTCTAATGAAAAACTGTTTTTT
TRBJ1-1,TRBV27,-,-,CASSLGAGTTNTEAFF,TGTGCCAGCAGTTTAGGGGCCGGGACAACTAACACTGAAGCTTTCTTT
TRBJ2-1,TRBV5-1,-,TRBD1,CASSEQQGLYNEQFF,TGCGCCAGCAGCGAGCAACAGGGGCTCTACAATGAGCAGTTCTTC
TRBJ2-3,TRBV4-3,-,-,CASSQEGRSTSTDTQYF,TGCGCCAGCAGCCAAGAAGGCAGGTCAACTAGCACAGATACGCAGTATTTT
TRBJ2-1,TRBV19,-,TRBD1,CASKPRTGDGNEQFF,TGTGCCAGTAAGCCGAGGACAGGGGACGGCAATGAGCAGTTCTTC
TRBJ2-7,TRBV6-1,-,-,CATRGPAYEQYF,TGTGCCACTAGGGGCCCGGCCTACGAGCAGTACTTC
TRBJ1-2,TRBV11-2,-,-,CASSLSTAGYGYTF,TGTGCCAGCAGCTTATCAACAGCAGGCTATGGCTACACCTTC
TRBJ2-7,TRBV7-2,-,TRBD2,CASSLTSGEGYEQYF,TGTGCCAGCAGCTTAACTAGCGGTGAGGGGTACGAGCAGTACTTC
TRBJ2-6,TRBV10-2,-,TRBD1,CASSGGQGASGANVLTF,TGCGCCAGCAGTGGGGGACAGGGGGCATCTGGGGCCAACGTCCTGACTTTC
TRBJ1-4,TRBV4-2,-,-,CASSQERRGYEGEKLFF,TGTGCCAGCAGCCAAGAAAGGCGAGGTTATGAGGGTGAAAAACTGTTTTTT
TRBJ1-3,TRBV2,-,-,CASSARVFGPGNTIYF,TGTGCCAGCAGCGCTCGCGTTTTCGGCCCTGGAAACACCATATATTTT
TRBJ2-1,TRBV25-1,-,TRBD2,CASSPLAGEYNEQFF,TGTGCCAGCAGCCCACTAGCGGGAGAGTACAATGAGCAGTTCTTC
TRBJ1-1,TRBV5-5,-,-,CASSPQQGMNTEAFF,TGTGCCAGCAGCCCCCAACAGGGCATGAACACTGAAGCTTTCTTT
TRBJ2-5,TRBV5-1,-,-,CASSLSGPRGETQYF,TGCGCCAGCAGCTTGTCCGGCCCTCGGGGAGAGACCCAGTACTTC
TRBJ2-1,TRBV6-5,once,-,CASSREYEQFF,TGTGCCAGCAGCAGGGAGTATGAGCAGTTCTTC
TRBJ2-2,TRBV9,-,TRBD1,CASSDRDRGLGELFF,TGTGCCAGCAGCGACCGGGACAGGGGGCTCGGGGAGCTGTTTTTT
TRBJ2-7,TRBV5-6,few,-,CASSLEGPLDEQYF,TGTGCCAGCAGCTTGGAGGGACCCCTCGACGAGCAGTACTTC
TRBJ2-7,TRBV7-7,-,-,CASSSLAHSRGEGYSYEQYF,TGTGCCAGCAGCTCACTTGCCCACTCCAGGGGAGAGGGGTACTCCTACGAGCAGTACTTC
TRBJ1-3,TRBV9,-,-,CASKLCPSGNTIYF,TGTGCCAGCAAACTTTGCCCATCTGGAAACACCATATATTTT
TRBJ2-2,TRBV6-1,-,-,CASSERIANTGELFF,TGTGCCAGCAGTGAGCGGATCGCGAACACCGGGGAGCTGTTTTTT
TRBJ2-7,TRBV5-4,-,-,CASSLGQSPYEQYF,TGTGCCAGCAGCTTGGGACAGTCCCCCTACGAGCAGTACTTC
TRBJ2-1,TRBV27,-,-,CASSLGDSYNEQFF,TGTGCCAGCAGTTTAGGGGACTCCTACAATGAGCAGTTCTTC
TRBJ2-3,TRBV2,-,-,CASTNQGIVTDTQYF,TGTGCCAGCACGAACCAGGGGATAGTTACAGATACGCAGTATTTT
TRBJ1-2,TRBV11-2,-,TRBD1,CASSLVGTGLYYGYTF,TGTGCCAGCAGCTTAGTCGGGACAGGGCTTTACTATGGCTACACCTTC
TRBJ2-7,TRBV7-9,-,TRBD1,CASSSRQGAYEQYF,TGTGCCAGCAGTTCGCGACAGGGGGCCTACGAGCAGTACTTC
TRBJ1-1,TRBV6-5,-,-,CASTYGEGSEAFF,TGTGCCAGCACATATGGAGAGGGAAGTGAAGCTTTCTTT